The clone carrying this T cell receptor beta chain was seen at least ten times. The data derive from a study of T-cell reconstitution after alpha-beta-depleted transplantation in children. The library targeted TCRbeta and was prepared with unique molecular identifiers. TCRdb itself ran the PCR reads through MiXCR, one entry per CDR3 protein. The sample records over 200,000 distinct CDR3 sequences, approximately 11% being singletons. V dropped 2 bases and J dropped 2 bases, with 6 bases sitting between them. The V gene's germline CDR1 is MNHEY and CDR2 SMNVEV (reference sequence). The CDR3 has 13 amino acids.

V and J are TRBV27 and TRBJ1-2; D gene uncertain. Specimen: PBMCs, collected before TCRalphabeta/CD19-depleted stem cell transplant. This receptor was taken from a child in the first two years of life with acute myeloid leukemia, due to receive a stem cell transplant. For the CDR3, the DNA is TGTGCCAGCAGTTTAAACTTAAACTATGGCTACACCTTC. As protein: CASSLNLNYGYTF.